This TCR beta chain stems from a study of response to subunit inactivated influenza vaccine. Germline CDR1 reads SGHRS; CDR2 reads YFSETQ. The length of the CDR3 is 15 residues. V lost 5 bases, J lost 6 bases, and 10 bases stayed unmatched. This clonotype was seen at least ten times. TCRdb reprocessed the RT-PCR reads with MiXCR, giving one entry per CDR3 protein. Among under 950,000 distinct CDR3 sequences, 21% were seen once, and the ten largest hold about 10%. This TCR came from a man aged 50-59 years who received an inactivated influenza vaccine. The source material was PBMCs from blood, sampled roughly 5 days after vaccination. This chain links TRBV5-1 with TRBJ2-2; 7 positions match TRBD2. The CDR3 sequence is CASRASGIGAGELFF. In DNA, the CDR3 is TGCGCCAGCAGGGCCAGCGGGATAGGGGCCGGGGAGCTGTTTTTT.